The 4 T cell receptor beta chains in this list originate from one sample, sequenced in a study of T-cell memory formation after mild COVID-19. Via MiXCR, TCRdb re-called the 5' RACE reads, giving one row per CDR3 protein. Among 130,000 to 150,000 distinct CDR3 sequences, 6% were seen once, and the ten largest hold roughly 2.1%. The material sequenced was PBMCs or a T cell subset sorted from them (not recorded which). Receptors were obtained from an adult woman who had mild COVID-19 (a few samples of this study predate the infection). Cell type and time point are not known.

This clonotype was detected many times. This chain links TRBV20-1 with TRBJ2-7, with D perhaps TRBD1 or TRBD2 (6 bases each). Trimming removed 6 bases from V and 1 base from J, with 19 bases in between. Per germline, CDR1 DFQATT and CDR2 SNEGSKA (reference sequence). The CDR3 covers 15 residues. This CDR3 reads CSAPLTGGGSYEQYF. The CDR3 region has the DNA TGCAGTGCCCCTCTGACAGGAGGGGGATCCTACGAGCAGTACTTC.

This clonotype was seen ten or more times. J is TRBJ2-5 and V is TRBV12-3 or TRBV12-4, with D hard to call. Between the trimmed V and J ends, which lost 4 bases and 5 bases, there was a span of 8 bases. The CDR3 totals 12 residues. This CDR3 reads CASSSPAETQYF. CDR3 nucleotides: TGTGCCAGCAGTTCCCCGGCTGAGACCCAGTACTTC.

The table lists this clonotype with a few counts. This chain joins TRBV30 and TRBJ2-1; a weak D match, TRBD2 (5 bases). Germline-derived CDR1 and CDR2 are GTSNPN and SVGIG (reference sequence). Trimming shortened V by 0 bases and J by 3 bases, and 9 bases separated the two germline ends. The CDR3 has 14 amino acids. The DNA for the CDR3 is TGTGCCTGGAGTGTCTCTAGCCTCTACAATGAGCAGTTCTTC. Protein sequence: CAWSVSSLYNEQFF. The full variable domain, in which reference TRBV30 and TRBJ2-1 provide the parts outside the CDR3, is SQTIHQWPATLVQPVGSPLSLECTVEGTSNPNLYWYRQAAGRGLQLLFYSVGIGQISSEVPQNLSASRPQDRQFILSSKKLLLSDSGFYLCAWSVSSLYNEQFFGPGTRLTVL.

This clonotype appeared many times. CDR3 DNA: TGCGCCAGTTATAGCGGGGGGGACTCCTACAATGAGCAGTTCTTC. The encoded protein is CASYSGGDSYNEQFF. V gene TRBV5-1 combines with J gene TRBJ2-1; TRBD2 aligns across 11 bases. The CDR3 spans 15 residues. Unmatched junction bases numbered 4, after V lost 8 bases and J lost 0 bases. The germline V gene encodes CDR1 SGHRS and CDR2 YFSETQ.